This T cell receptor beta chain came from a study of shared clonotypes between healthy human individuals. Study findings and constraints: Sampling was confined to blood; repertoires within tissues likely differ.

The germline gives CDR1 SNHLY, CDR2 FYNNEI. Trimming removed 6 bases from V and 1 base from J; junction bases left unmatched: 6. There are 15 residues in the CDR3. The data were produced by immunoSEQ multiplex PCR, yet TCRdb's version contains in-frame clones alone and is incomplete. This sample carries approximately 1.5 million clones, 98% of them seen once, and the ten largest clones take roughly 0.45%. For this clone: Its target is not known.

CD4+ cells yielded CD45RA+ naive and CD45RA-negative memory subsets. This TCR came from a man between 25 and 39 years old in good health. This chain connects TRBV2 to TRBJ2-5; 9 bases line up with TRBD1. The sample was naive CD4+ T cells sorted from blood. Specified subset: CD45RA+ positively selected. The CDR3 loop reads CASSHRDRVQETQYF. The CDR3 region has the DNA TGTGCCAGCAGCCACCGGGACAGGGTCCAAGAGACCCAGTACTTC.